These 16 T cell receptor beta chains share one sample of origin, sequenced in a study of shared clonotypes between healthy human individuals. Data came from immunoSEQ multiplex PCR; TCRdb stores just in-frame clones and leaves some out. The table lists about 2.1 million clones, roughly 93% of them singletons. Naive CD8 cells lacked CD45RO and underwent positive selection for CCR7, leaving out terminally differentiated effector memory CD45RA+ cells. The sample was naive CD8+ T cells from PBMCs. The source is a man aged 18 to 30 in good health. Some clones in this sample may be carry-over from other donors' samples.

The V call is TRBV6-1, the J call TRBJ1-2; 7 nucleotides align to TRBD1. CDR1 is MNHNS and CDR2 is SASEGT in the germline V gene. The CDR3 contains 12 residues. V shed 6 bases, J shed 4 bases, and the junction held 2 bases outside the gene matches. The DNA for the CDR3 is TGTGCCAGCAGGGCAGGGGGCTATGGCTACACCTTC. Amino acid sequence: CASRAGGYGYTF.

The V gene is TRBV28, the J gene TRBJ2-5; maybe TRBD1 (5 bases). Germline V gene sequence: CDR1 MDHEN, CDR2 SYDVKM. Between the trimmed V and J ends, which lost 6 bases and 5 bases, there was a span of 16 bases. CDR3 length: 14 residues. The DNA of the CDR3 is TGTGCCAGCAGAGGGCAGGGCAATTTGGAGACCCAGTACTTC. Encoded protein: CASRGQGNLETQYF. The full variable domain, with the rest looked up from reference TRBV28 and TRBJ2-5, is DVKVTQSSRYLVKRTGEKVFLECVQDMDHENMFWYRQDPGLGLRLIYFSYDVKMKEKGDIPEGYSVSREKKERFSLILESASTNQTSMYLCASRGQGNLETQYFGPGTRLLVL.

The rearrangement joins TRBV5-6 to TRBJ2-7; possible D gene TRBD1, 6 bases. The germline V and J ends were trimmed by 4 bases and 3 bases, with 8 bases remaining between them. The CDR3 contains 12 residues. CDR1 is SGHDT, CDR2 YYEEEE, per germline. CDR3 nucleotide sequence: TGTGCCAGCAGCCAGGACAGCTACGAGCAGTACTTC. It yields the protein CASSQDSYEQYF.

This clone came up a few times. V and J are TRBV7-9 and TRBJ1-5, with 7 bases aligning to TRBD1. CDR1 is SEHNR and CDR2 is FQNEAQ in the germline V gene (reference sequence). The CDR3 loop spans 14 amino acids. Unmatched junction bases numbered 5, after V lost 4 bases and J lost 5 bases. CDR3 nucleotides: TGTGCCAGCAGCTACGGGACAGTTGATCAGCCCCAGCATTTT. It encodes CASSYGTVDQPQHF.

The rearrangement links TRBV27 to TRBJ2-7; maybe TRBD1 (6 bases). The length of the CDR3 is 16 residues. Trimming left V 0 bases short and J 1 base short, with 13 bases between. Per the germline V gene, CDR1 is MNHEY and CDR2 is SMNVEV (reference sequence). CDR3 in amino acids: CASSLSGTGPSYEQYF. CDR3 nucleotide sequence: TGTGCCAGCAGTTTATCGGGAACAGGGCCATCCTACGAGCAGTACTTC.

About this clone itself: Within the sample, other DNA sequences also encode this same CDR3. The rearrangement uses TRBV27 and TRBJ2-1, with unresolved D. The germline V gene encodes CDR1 MNHEY and CDR2 SMNVEV (reference sequence). The CDR3 consists of 12 residues. The V and J ends lost 0 bases and 8 bases respectively, with 5 bases between them. The CDR3 DNA follows: TGTGCCAGCAGTTTATCTGGAGATGAGCAGTTCTTC. This encodes CASSLSGDEQFF.

The J gene is TRBJ1-2, the V gene TRBV4-3; no firm D call. The germline gives CDR1 LGHNA, CDR2 YSLEER. V lost 0 bases and J 5 bases, leaving 19 bases between the germline ends. The length of the CDR3 is 17 residues. Here the CDR3 DNA reads TGCGCCAGCAGCCAAGAGAGGGCCGGGAAATTTGGGTATGGCTACACCTTC. This codes for CASSQERAGKFGYGYTF.

The chain has TRBV30 and TRBJ1-5; D remains ambiguous. Germline assignment: CDR1 GTSNPN and CDR2 SVGIG (reference sequence). V was trimmed by 3 bases and J by 1 base, leaving 10 bases between them. This CDR3 comprises 14 residues. CDR3 bases: TGTGCCTGGAGCCTAGGACGGAGCAATCAGCCCCAGCATTTT. It codes for CAWSLGRSNQPQHF.

CDR3 DNA sequence: TGTGCCAGTACTTCGACTAGGGGGAATGAGCAGTTCTTC. It yields the protein CASTSTRGNEQFF. The V gene is TRBV19, the J gene TRBJ2-1; D could derive from TRBD1 or TRBD2 (6 bases each). Germline CDR1 reads LNHDA; CDR2 reads SQIVND (reference sequence). Trimming stripped 7 bases from V and 7 bases from J, with 14 bases between. The CDR3 is 13 amino acids.

The V gene is TRBV9, the J gene TRBJ2-7, with TRBD2 as a possible D gene (6 bases). Per the germline V gene, CDR1 is SGDLS and CDR2 is YYNGEE. The V end was cut by 4 bases, the J end by 8 bases, with 13 bases between. CDR3 length: 12 amino acids. CDR3 nucleotides: TGTGCCAGCAGCCCCGGGACTCGCCAGCAGTACTTC. Translating gives CASSPGTRQQYF.

The chain links TRBV27 to TRBJ2-1; 8 bases map to TRBD2. This CDR3 comprises 12 residues. V dropped 5 bases and J dropped 12; count of bases not matched to a gene: 6. CDR1 MNHEY and CDR2 SMNVEV come from the germline V gene (reference sequence). CDR3 loop: CASSGTRTGQFF. The CDR3 DNA follows: TGTGCCAGCAGTGGGACTAGAACGGGGCAGTTCTTC.

The gene calls are TRBV27 and TRBJ2-1, with D perhaps matching TRBD1 (6 bases). CDR1 MNHEY and CDR2 SMNVEV come from the germline V gene (reference sequence). This CDR3 region has 12 residues. The V end lost 8 bases, the J end lost 6 bases, and 11 bases lay between the germline ends. CDR3 sequence: CASATGRNEQFF. The CDR3 DNA reads as TGTGCCAGCGCGACAGGTCGCAATGAGCAGTTCTTC.

This clone was seen more than once but under ten times. This sequence joins TRBV30 and TRBJ1-1; D is perhaps TRBD1 (5 bases). The CDR3 runs to 16 residues. Germline lookup yields CDR1 GTSNPN and CDR2 SVGIG (reference sequence). V lost 0 bases to trimming and J lost 3 bases, with 17 bases between them. The CDR3 protein is CAWSVIAGDSYTEAFF. The CDR3 coding sequence is TGTGCCTGGAGTGTAATCGCCGGCGACAGCTACACTGAAGCTTTCTTT.

This chain connects TRBV9 to TRBJ1-2; TRBD1 matches at 10 bases. V lost 4 bases, J lost 0 bases, and 12 bases stayed unmatched. The germline V gene encodes CDR1 SGDLS and CDR2 YYNGEE. This CDR3 spans 18 amino acids. The CDR3 region has the DNA TGTGCCAGCAGCCATCCCTCGGGACAGGGGATTACTAACTATGGCTACACCTTC. Translated: CASSHPSGQGITNYGYTF.

V is TRBV7-9 and J is TRBJ1-1; D remains ambiguous. The ends were cut back, 2 bases at V and 11 bases at J, with 9 bases in the middle. Germline V CDR1 and CDR2: SEHNR, FQNEAQ (reference sequence). This CDR3 contains 11 residues. DNA of the CDR3: TGTGCCAGCAGCTTAAGGACGTCCGCTTTCTTT. It is translated as CASSLRTSAFF.

Written as DNA, the CDR3 is TGTGCCAGCATGGCGGTCGGGGCGGCAGATACGCAGTATTTT. Translating gives CASMAVGAADTQYF. V usage is TRBV28 and J usage is TRBJ2-3; D may be TRBD1 or TRBD2 (5 bases each). Trimming left V 7 bases short and J 4 bases short, with 15 bases between. The CDR3 has 14 residues. CDR1 is MDHEN, CDR2 SYDVKM, per germline.